The 6 T cell receptor beta chains in this list originate from one sample, sequenced in a study of blood T cell repertoires in COVID-19. The repertoire was sequenced with immunoSEQ multiplex PCR; TCRdb's copy has only in-frame clones and lacks some. This table has about 260,000 clones, approximately 80% appearing once. The specimen was peripheral blood. Receptors were obtained from a human donor in a cohort sampled during active COVID-19.

This chain uses TRBV13 with TRBJ2-1, with TRBD2 matching over 11 bases. The CDR3 consists of 17 residues. V shed 5 bases and J 9 bases; nucleotides not matched to a gene: 15. Germline values: CDR1 PRHDT, CDR2 FYEKMQ (reference sequence). The CDR3 here is CASSPQILAGEWSEQFF. The DNA for the CDR3 is TGTGCCAGCAGCCCGCAAATACTAGCGGGAGAGTGGAGTGAGCAGTTCTTC.

The V call is TRBV29-1, the J call TRBJ2-1; 9 bases line up with TRBD2. Per germline, CDR1 SQVTM and CDR2 ANQGSEA. The V and J ends lost 7 bases and 8 bases, in that order; junction bases with no gene match: 30. The length of the CDR3 is 20 residues. CDR3 coding DNA: TGCAGCGCAACCCTTAGGGGTGGGGTACCGGTGAGCGGGAGGTCGTATGAGCAGTTCTTC. Translation: CSATLRGGVPVSGRSYEQFF.

V and J are TRBV2 and TRBJ2-1; TRBD2 aligns across 13 bases. This CDR3 has 15 amino acids. V lost 5 bases, J lost 7 bases, and 5 bases stayed unmatched. Per germline, CDR1 SNHLY and CDR2 FYNNEI. CDR3 amino acids: CASSLLAGGTNEQFF. CDR3 nucleotide sequence: TGTGCCAGCAGTTTACTAGCGGGGGGGACAAATGAGCAGTTCTTC.

The chain joins TRBV19 to TRBJ1-6; D is perhaps TRBD1 (5 bases). Trimming removed 4 bases at V and 7 bases at J, with 14 bases between. The CDR3 is 15 amino acids. CDR1 is LNHDA and CDR2 is SQIVND in the germline V gene (reference sequence). CDR3 bases: TGTGCCAGTAGTAAAGTAGACAGCTCCAATTCACCCCTCCACTTT. Residues: CASSKVDSSNSPLHF.

This chain connects TRBV19 to TRBJ1-2; D remains ambiguous. Trimming removed 3 bases at V and 8 bases at J, with 7 bases between. The germline CDR1 and CDR2 sequences are LNHDA and SQIVND (reference sequence). CDR3 size: 11 residues. The CDR3 region is CASSIGGGYTF. The CDR3, as DNA: TGTGCCAGTAGTATTGGAGGAGGCTACACCTTC.

This chain links TRBV19 with TRBJ2-2, with D possibly TRBD2 on 6 matching bases. The germline V gene has CDR1 LNHDA and CDR2 SQIVND (reference sequence). V was cut by 6 bases and J by 4 bases, with 12 bases left in between. The CDR3 covers 14 residues. Written as DNA, the CDR3 is TGTGCCAGTAGGAATCTAGCGTTCACCGGGGAGCTGTTTTTT. Its translation: CASRNLAFTGELFF.